This section outlines one T cell receptor (beta chain) sequence together with its context. The antigen is undetermined. CDR1 MDHEN and CDR2 SYDVKM come from the germline V gene. The CDR3 has 13 amino acids. Trimming pared 5 bases from V and 2 bases from J, leaving 6 bases between. Primers for the PCR totalled 60 Vbeta and 13 Jbeta. TCRdb's copy holds only in-frame clones and misses some; the assay was immunoSEQ multiplex PCR. Of under 130,000 clones listed, approximately 69% are singletons. The data are from a study of cytomegalovirus exposure and HLA in healthy donors. Regarding the study as a whole: In presence/absence analyses, roughly uniform sequencing depth across donors was assumed. Exclusion as indistinguishable affected some V segments, including TRBV6-2 and TRBV6-3. Cytomegalovirus-associated TCR beta chains were listed, numbering some 180. Researchers reported that a few CMV-associated chains were confirmed in vitro as CMV antigen-specific.

The TCR comes from a man aged 30 to 39 in good health and CMV-seronegative. This chain links TRBV28 with TRBJ2-2; D gene ambiguous. What was sequenced was PBMCs. The CDR3 region is CASSEHNTGELFF. CDR3 nucleotide sequence: TGTGCCAGCAGTGAGCACAACACCGGGGAGCTGTTTTTT.